The clone carrying this T cell receptor (beta chain) was picked up a small number of times. The antigen is undetermined. Researchers made TCR cDNA using 5'RACE template switching, and this step added a universal primer site and UMIs. One entry per CDR3 protein results from TCRdb running MiXCR on the 5' RACE reads. The table lists some 350,000 distinct CDR3 sequences, about 8.7% of them singletons. V was trimmed by 4 bases and J by 4 bases, leaving 9 bases between them. Germline V lookup: CDR1 SGHNT, CDR2 YYREEE (reference sequence). This CDR3 is 14 amino acids long. The data are from a study of T cells after yellow fever vaccination. Study findings and constraints: CD4 and CD8 compartments shared a small share of clonotypes. Abundant clonotypes from the bulk population could contaminate FACS-sorted repertoires.

The specimen was PBMCs, collected on the day of the first yellow fever vaccination. The origin of this receptor is a man in his late teens or twenties who received the YFV17D yellow fever vaccine. J is TRBJ1-6 and V is TRBV5-4; D may be TRBD1 (6 bases). CDR3 nucleotides: TGTGCCAGCAGCAAGACAGGTTATAATTCACCCCTCCACTTT. This encodes CASSKTGYNSPLHF.